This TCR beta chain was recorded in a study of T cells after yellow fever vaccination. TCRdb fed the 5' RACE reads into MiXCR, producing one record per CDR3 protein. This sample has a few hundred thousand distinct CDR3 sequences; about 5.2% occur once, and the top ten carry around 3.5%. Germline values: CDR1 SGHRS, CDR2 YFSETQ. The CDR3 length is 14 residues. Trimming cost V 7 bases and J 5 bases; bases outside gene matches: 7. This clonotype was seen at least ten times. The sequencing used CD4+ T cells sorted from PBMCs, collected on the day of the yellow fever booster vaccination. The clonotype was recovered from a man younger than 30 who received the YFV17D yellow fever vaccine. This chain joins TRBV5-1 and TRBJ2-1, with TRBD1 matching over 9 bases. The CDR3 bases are TGCGCCAGCTCAGGCTGGACAGGGGACAATGAGCAGTTCTTC. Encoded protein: CASSGWTGDNEQFF.